A single sample gave rise to the 17 T cell receptor beta chains below, sequenced in a study of blood T cells in healthy people across ages. It was with a sample-barcoded 5' primer and a J-beta primer mix that a second PCR of roughly 7 to 12 cycles was run. TCRdb analysed the 5' RACE reads with MiXCR anew, one entry per CDR3 protein. The table shows 1.5 million to 2 million distinct CDR3 sequences, with roughly 49% occurring only once. The source material was blood. All receptors come from a woman aged 40 to 50 in good health.

This clonotype was detected once. The V and J genes are TRBV28 and TRBJ2-5; either TRBD1 or TRBD2 may fit D (5 bases each). CDR1 and CDR2 (germline): MDHEN, SYDVKM. Trimming shortened V by 3 bases and J by 5 bases, and 16 bases separated the two germline ends. This CDR3 has 15 residues. The CDR3 is CASSFATGSGETQYF. The CDR3 nucleotides are TGTGCCAGCAGTTTCGCAACAGGATCGGGGGAGACCCAGTACTTC.

J is TRBJ1-2 and V is TRBV24-1; D is possibly TRBD1 (5 bases). The germline V and J ends were trimmed by 2 bases and 1 base, with 25 bases remaining between them. From germline, CDR1 is KGHDR and CDR2 SFDVKD. This CDR3 comprises 20 residues. As DNA, the CDR3 is TGTGCCACCAGTGATTCCCGGCTAGCGGGGGGAGACTTGTTTAACTATGGCTACACCTTC. Protein sequence: CATSDSRLAGGDLFNYGYTF.

The chain is built from TRBV14 and TRBJ2-1; 9 bases line up with TRBD1. The V segment lost 4 bases and the J segment 11 bases; nucleotides outside the gene matches: 12. This CDR3 spans 15 amino acids. CDR1 is SGHDN, CDR2 FVKESK, per germline. The CDR3 nucleotides read TGTGCCAGCAGCCTAAACCTTTTGGACAGGGGACAGCAGTTCTTC. Encoded protein: CASSLNLLDRGQQFF.

In its sample, this clonotype was seen a few times. This chain joins TRBV20-1 and TRBJ2-1; 7 nucleotides match TRBD1. This CDR3 has 13 residues. The trim removed 5 bases at V and 6 bases at J, leaving 7 bases unmatched. Germline CDR1 reads DFQATT; CDR2 reads SNEGSKA (reference sequence). CDR3 DNA: TGCAGTGCTCCCCACGACAGGGTCAATGAGCAGTTCTTC. This translates into CSAPHDRVNEQFF.

The chain recombines TRBV10-2 with TRBJ1-5; weak D call: TRBD1 (6 bases). This CDR3 has 15 amino acids. Trimming stripped 6 bases from V and 2 bases from J, with 14 bases between. The germline CDR1 and CDR2 sequences are WSHSY and SAAADI. CDR3 sequence: CASREGDWGNQPQHF. DNA of the CDR3: TGCGCCAGCAGAGAGGGGGATTGGGGCAATCAGCCCCAGCATTTT.

The chain joins TRBV21-1 to TRBJ1-5; the table's D call, TRBD1, has no DNA check behind it. TRBV21-1 is an annotated pseudogene. This CDR3 is built from 18 residues. CDR3 amino acids: CASSKAKKPGTVNQPQHF. In DNA, the CDR3 is TGTGCCAGCAGCAAAGCCAAAAAACCGGGGACAGTAAATCAGCCCCAGCATTTT.

The chain has TRBV28 and TRBJ2-3, with TRBD1 as a possible D gene (6 bases). The CDR3 consists of 16 residues. The germline gives CDR1 MDHEN, CDR2 SYDVKM. V lost 1 base to trimming and J lost 4 bases, with 15 bases between them. CDR3 DNA: TGTGCCAGCAGTTTATTTACTCAGGGGTCGGCAGATACGCAGTATTTT. It encodes CASSLFTQGSADTQYF.

This clonotype was counted a few times. The chain has TRBV20-1 and TRBJ2-7; 10 bases match TRBD2. V lost 6 bases and J lost 5; bases outside the gene matches: 10. This CDR3 comprises 14 residues. CDR1 and CDR2 (germline): DFQATT, SNEGSKA (reference sequence). The CDR3 region has the DNA TGCAGTGCCCTTTGGGTAGCGGGGGGCCACGAGCAGTACTTC. Amino acid sequence: CSALWVAGGHEQYF.

The CDR3 sequence: CASSLQLSSYEQYF. The CDR3, as DNA: TGCGCCAGCAGCCTGCAATTGAGCTCCTACGAGCAGTACTTC. The chain joins TRBV4-1 to TRBJ2-7; D is unclear. The CDR3 spans 14 residues. V was cut by 4 bases and J by 0 bases, with 10 bases left in between. Germline lookup yields CDR1 MGHRA and CDR2 YSYEKL.

The J gene is TRBJ1-2, the V gene TRBV12-3 or TRBV12-4; TRBD1 agrees at 8 bases. This CDR3 region has 15 residues. Losses at the gene ends were 5 bases for V and 2 bases for J; bases not matched to a gene: 7. CDR3 sequence (DNA): TGTGCCAGCAGTAGAGACAGGGGTGGAAACTATGGCTACACCTTC. It is translated as CASSRDRGGNYGYTF.

This clonotype was counted a few times. The CDR3 DNA reads TGTGCCAGCAGTCGGACAGGCAAGAACTACGAGCAGTACTTC. The encoded protein is CASSRTGKNYEQYF. The chain couples TRBV12-3 or TRBV12-4 to TRBJ2-7, with TRBD1 matching 7 bases. After removal of 5 bases from V and 3 bases from J, the junction contained 7 bases not matched to a gene. CDR3 length: 14 residues.

V usage is TRBV6-5 and J usage is TRBJ1-2; 7 bases are shared with TRBD1. The CDR3 totals 17 residues. Germline CDR1 reads MNHEY; CDR2 reads SVGAGI. With V trimmed by 2 bases and J by 3 bases, 12 bases remained unmatched. The CDR3 region has the DNA TGTGCCAGCAGTTACCAGTTCGCCGGGACAGAGGACTATGGCTACACCTTC. Translation: CASSYQFAGTEDYGYTF.

This chain connects TRBV7-2 to TRBJ2-1; TRBD2 agrees at 8 bases. Germline CDR1 reads SGHTA; CDR2 reads FQGNSA. Germline trimming cut 3 bases from V and 5 bases from J; bases unmatched to any gene: 3. The CDR3 is 14 residues long. The CDR3 region has the DNA TGTGCCAGCAGCTTCGGGGGGGATCACAATGAGCAGTTCTTC. This encodes CASSFGGDHNEQFF.

The genes are TRBV11-2 and TRBJ2-3; the match to TRBD2 covers 9 bases. The CDR3 is 16 residues long. V gave up 3 bases and J gave up 5 bases; unmatched junction bases: 9. Per germline, CDR1 SGHAT and CDR2 FQNNGV. The CDR3 DNA sequence: TGTGCCAGCAGCTTTGTTGGCGGGGGGGCCGTAGATACGCAGTATTTT. As protein: CASSFVGGGAVDTQYF. Complete variable domain (other parts from reference TRBV11-2 and TRBJ2-3): EAGVAQSPRYKIIEKRQSVAFWCNPISGHATLYWYQQILGQGPKLLIQFQNNGVVDDSQLPKDRFSAERLKGVDSTLKIQPAKLEDSAVYLCASSFVGGGAVDTQYFGPGTRLTVL.

The chain uses TRBV20-1 and TRBJ1-4, with TRBD1 as a possible D gene (6 bases). There are 14 residues in the CDR3. Germline loops: CDR1 DFQATT, CDR2 SNEGSKA (reference sequence). With 0 bases removed from V and 4 bases from J, the gap between germline ends came to 9 bases. DNA for the CDR3: TGCAGTGCTAGAGACGGACAGTTTAATGAAAAACTGTTTTTT. Amino acids: CSARDGQFNEKLFF.

This clonotype has just one count. This rearrangement joins TRBV12-3 or TRBV12-4 to TRBJ1-2; the D gene is possibly TRBD1 (6 bases). The CDR3 is 13 amino acids. V lost 3 bases and J 3 bases, leaving 8 bases between the germline ends. CDR3 DNA sequence: TGTGCCAGCAGTTTTTCAGGGGACTATGGCTACACCTTC. This gives the protein CASSFSGDYGYTF.

Regarding this clonotype: At one end the junction does not follow the germline gene, possibly because of a read error. The rearrangement joins TRBV6-2 or TRBV6-3 to TRBJ2-1; TRBD2 is a possible D gene (7 bases). CDR1 and CDR2 from the germline V gene are MNHEY and SVGEGT. The CDR3 length is 14 residues. The CDR3 coding sequence is TGTGTCAGCCTACCCACAGGGAGGGGCAATGAGCAGTTCTTC. It yields the protein CVSLPTGRGNEQFF.